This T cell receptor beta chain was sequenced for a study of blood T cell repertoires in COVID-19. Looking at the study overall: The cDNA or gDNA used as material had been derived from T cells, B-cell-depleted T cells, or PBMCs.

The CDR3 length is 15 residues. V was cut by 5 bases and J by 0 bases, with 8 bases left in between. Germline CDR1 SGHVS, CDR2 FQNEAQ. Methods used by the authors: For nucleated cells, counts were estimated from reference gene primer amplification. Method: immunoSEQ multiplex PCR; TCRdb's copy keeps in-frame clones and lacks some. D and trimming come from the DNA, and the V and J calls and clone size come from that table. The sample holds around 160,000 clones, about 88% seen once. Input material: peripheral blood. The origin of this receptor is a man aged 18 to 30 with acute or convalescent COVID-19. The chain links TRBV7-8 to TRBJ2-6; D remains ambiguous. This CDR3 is CASSPDISGANVLTF. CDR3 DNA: TGTGCCAGCAGCCCAGACATCTCTGGGGCCAACGTCCTGACTTTC.